The entry below describes one TCR beta chain. The CDR3 extends over 11 amino acids. Germline V CDR1 and CDR2: DFQATT, SNEGSKA (reference sequence). V shed 0 bases and J shed 10 bases, with 9 bases lying between them. This sample was taken from a study of blood T cell repertoires in COVID-19. Study as a whole: Samples representing acute and convalescent COVID-19 were sourced from the United States, Italy and Spain.

Original processing notes: Scientists estimated how many nucleated cells there were by amplifying reference gene primers. TCRdb keeps only in-frame clones here, not all; method: immunoSEQ multiplex PCR. V and J calls and clone size are those listed in that table; D and trimming were worked out from the DNA. The table has about 210,000 clones, roughly four fifths seen once. V and J are TRBV20-1 and TRBJ1-1; D is unclear. Sequencing was carried out using peripheral blood. This receptor was obtained from a woman aged 40 to 50 with active or convalescent COVID-19. CDR3 loop: CSAREGRVAFF. The CDR3, as DNA: TGCAGTGCTAGAGAGGGCCGAGTAGCTTTCTTT.